This TCR beta chain was identified in a study of cytomegalovirus exposure and HLA in healthy donors. Study results and limitations: When analyzed later, a missense DCLRE1C variant was found to be linked to TCR beta V- and J-gene trimming. The classifier, whose performance was assessed in both the original and validation cohorts, reportedly diagnosed cytomegalovirus status with high specificity and sensitivity. Donors belonging to an Asian-associated ancestry cluster reportedly showed fewer N-insertions in productive TCRs than the roughly 700-donor mean, according to what a later analysis found.

Researchers ran the PCR with 60 Vbeta and 13 Jbeta primers. Libraries were prepared by immunoSEQ multiplex PCR; TCRdb keeps only in-frame clonotypes and omits some of them. Seen here are about 160,000 clones, 82% observed once, and the top ten hold about 1.6%. In the case of this clone: The antigen remains unidentified.

Trimming shortened V by 6 bases and J by 8 bases, and 13 bases separated the two germline ends. This CDR3 is built from 12 residues. The germline V gene encodes CDR1 MNHEY and CDR2 SMNVEV (reference sequence). The sample consisted of PBMCs. This TCR derives from a girl between 10 and 17 years old in good health and CMV-seropositive. V usage is TRBV27 and J usage is TRBJ1-2, with D uncertain. The CDR3 is CASRSWESGYTF. DNA of the CDR3: TGTGCCAGCAGATCGTGGGAGAGCGGCTACACCTTC.